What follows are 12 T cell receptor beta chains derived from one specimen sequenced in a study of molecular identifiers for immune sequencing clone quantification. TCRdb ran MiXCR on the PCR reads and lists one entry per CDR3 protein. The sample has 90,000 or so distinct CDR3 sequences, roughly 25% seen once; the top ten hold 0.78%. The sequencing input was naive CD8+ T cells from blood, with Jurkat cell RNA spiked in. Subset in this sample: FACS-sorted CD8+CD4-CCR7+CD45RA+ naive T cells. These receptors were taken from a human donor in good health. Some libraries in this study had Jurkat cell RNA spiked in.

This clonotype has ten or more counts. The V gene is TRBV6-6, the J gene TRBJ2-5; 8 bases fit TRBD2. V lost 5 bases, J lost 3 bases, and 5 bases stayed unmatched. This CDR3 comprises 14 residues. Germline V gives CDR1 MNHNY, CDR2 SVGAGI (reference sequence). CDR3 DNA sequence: TGTGCCAGCAGTATCCGGGGGGGGAAAGAGACCCAGTACTTC. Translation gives CASSIRGGKETQYF.

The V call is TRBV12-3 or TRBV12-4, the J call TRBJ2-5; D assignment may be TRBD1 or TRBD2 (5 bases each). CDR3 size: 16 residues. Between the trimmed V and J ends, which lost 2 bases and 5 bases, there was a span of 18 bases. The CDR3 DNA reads TGTGCCAGCAGTTTATTTGGGTCAGGGAGTGTGGAGACCCAGTACTTC. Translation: CASSLFGSGSVETQYF.

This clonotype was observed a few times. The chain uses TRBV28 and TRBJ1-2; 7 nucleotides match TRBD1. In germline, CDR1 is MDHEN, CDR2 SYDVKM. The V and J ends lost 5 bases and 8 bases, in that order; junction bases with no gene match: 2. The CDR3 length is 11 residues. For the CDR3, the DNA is TGTGCCAGCAGTCAGGGGGAAGGCTACACCTTC. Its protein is CASSQGEGYTF.

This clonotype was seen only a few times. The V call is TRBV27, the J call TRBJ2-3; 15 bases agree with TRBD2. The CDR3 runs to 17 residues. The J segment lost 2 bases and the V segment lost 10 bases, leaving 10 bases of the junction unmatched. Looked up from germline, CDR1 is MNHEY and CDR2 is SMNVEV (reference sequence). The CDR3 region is CATPEGLAGGNTDTQYF. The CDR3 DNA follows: TGTGCCACCCCGGAGGGACTAGCGGGGGGAAACACAGATACGCAGTATTTT.

This chain's CDR3 is CASTARTDTDTQYF. CDR3 in DNA: TGTGCCAGCACCGCCAGGACAGACACAGATACGCAGTATTTT. V usage is TRBV9 and J usage is TRBJ2-3; a possible D gene is TRBD1 (6 bases). This CDR3 has 14 residues. Looked up from germline, CDR1 is SGDLS and CDR2 is YYNGEE. Trimming removed 6 bases at V and 2 bases at J, with 13 bases between.

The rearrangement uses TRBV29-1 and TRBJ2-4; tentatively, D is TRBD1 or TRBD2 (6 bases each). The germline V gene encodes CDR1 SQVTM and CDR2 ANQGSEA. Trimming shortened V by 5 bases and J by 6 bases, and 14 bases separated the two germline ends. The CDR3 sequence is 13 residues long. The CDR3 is CSVLGGGGNIQYF. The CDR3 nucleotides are TGCAGCGTTTTAGGGGGAGGCGGAAACATTCAGTACTTC.

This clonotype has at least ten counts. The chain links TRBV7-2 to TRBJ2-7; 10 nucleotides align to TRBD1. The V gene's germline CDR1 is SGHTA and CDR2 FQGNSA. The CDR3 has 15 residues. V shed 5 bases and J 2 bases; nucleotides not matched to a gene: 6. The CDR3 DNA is TGTGCCAGCAGCACATTCGACAGGGGGCCCTACGAGCAGTACTTC. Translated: CASSTFDRGPYEQYF.

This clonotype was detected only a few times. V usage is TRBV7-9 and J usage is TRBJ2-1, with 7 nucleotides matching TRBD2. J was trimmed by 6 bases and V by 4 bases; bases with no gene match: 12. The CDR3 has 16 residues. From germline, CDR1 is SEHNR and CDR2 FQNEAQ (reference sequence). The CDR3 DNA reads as TGTGCCAGCAGCTCACCTTGGGGGGAGGGCCTCAATGAGCAGTTCTTC. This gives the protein CASSSPWGEGLNEQFF.

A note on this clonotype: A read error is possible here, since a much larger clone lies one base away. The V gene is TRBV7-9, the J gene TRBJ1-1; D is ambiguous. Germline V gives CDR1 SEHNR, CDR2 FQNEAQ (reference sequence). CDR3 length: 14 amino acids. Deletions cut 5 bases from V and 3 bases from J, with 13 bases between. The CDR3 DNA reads TGTGCCAGCAGCCCCTCTGGCCTGTACACTGAAGCTTTCTTT. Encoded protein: CASSPSGLYTEAFF. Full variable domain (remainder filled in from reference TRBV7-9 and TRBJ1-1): DTGVSQNPRHKITKRGQNVTFRCDPISEHNRLYWYRQTLGQGPEFLTYFQNEAQLEKSRLLSDRFSAERPKGSFSTLEIQRTEQGDSAMYLCASSPSGLYTEAFFGQGTRLTVV.

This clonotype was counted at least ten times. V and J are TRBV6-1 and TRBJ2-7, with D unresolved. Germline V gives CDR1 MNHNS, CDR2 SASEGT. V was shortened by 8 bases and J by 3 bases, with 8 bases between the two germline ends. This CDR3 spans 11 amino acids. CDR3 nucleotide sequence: TGTGCCAGCTTGGACCGCTACGAGCAGTACTTC. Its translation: CASLDRYEQYF.

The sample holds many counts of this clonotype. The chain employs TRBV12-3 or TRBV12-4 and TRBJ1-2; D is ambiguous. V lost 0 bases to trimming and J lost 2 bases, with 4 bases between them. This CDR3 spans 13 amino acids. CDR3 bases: TGTGCCAGCAGTTTAGCAGGAAACTATGGCTACACCTTC. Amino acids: CASSLAGNYGYTF.

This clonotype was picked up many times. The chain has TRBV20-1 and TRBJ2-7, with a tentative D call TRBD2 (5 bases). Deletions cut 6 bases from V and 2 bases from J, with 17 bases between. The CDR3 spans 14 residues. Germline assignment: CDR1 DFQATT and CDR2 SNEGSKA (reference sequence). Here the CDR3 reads CSAQEDYAPYEQYF. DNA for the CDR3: TGCAGTGCCCAAGAAGACTACGCTCCCTACGAGCAGTACTTC.